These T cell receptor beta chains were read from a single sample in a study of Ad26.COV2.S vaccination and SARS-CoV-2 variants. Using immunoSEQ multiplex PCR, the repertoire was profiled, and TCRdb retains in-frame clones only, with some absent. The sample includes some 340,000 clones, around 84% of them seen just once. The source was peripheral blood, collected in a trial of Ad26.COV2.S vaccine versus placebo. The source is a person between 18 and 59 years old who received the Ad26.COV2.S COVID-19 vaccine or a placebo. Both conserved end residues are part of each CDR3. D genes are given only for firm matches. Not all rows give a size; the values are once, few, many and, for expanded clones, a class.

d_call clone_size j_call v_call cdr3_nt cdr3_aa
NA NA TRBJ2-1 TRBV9 TGTGCCAGCAGCGTAGGAGGGGGGCACCCCAATGAGCAGTTCTTC CASSVGGGHPNEQFF
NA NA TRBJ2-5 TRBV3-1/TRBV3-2 TGTGCCAGCAGCCAAGACACAGTCCAAGAGACCCAGTACTTC CASSQDTVQETQYF
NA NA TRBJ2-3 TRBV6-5 TGTGCCAGCAGTTACGGGCGGGGGCCCCACACAGATACGCAGTATTTT CASSYGRGPHTDTQYF
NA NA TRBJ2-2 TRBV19 TGTGCCAGTAGTATCGTTAGTCGGGGCACCGGGGAGCTGTTTTTT CASSIVSRGTGELFF
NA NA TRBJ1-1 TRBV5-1 TGCGCCAGCAGCTGGAGCTCGGGGGCGCGGAACACTGAAGCTTTCTTT CASSWSSGARNTEAFF
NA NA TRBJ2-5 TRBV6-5 TGTGCCAGCAGCTTACAAGAGACCCAGTACTTC CASSLQETQYF
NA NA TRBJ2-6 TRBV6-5 TGTGCCAGCACCCGTGGGGGGGCCAACGTCCTGACTTTC CASTRGGANVLTF
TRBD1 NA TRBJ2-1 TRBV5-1 TGCGCCAGCGGCCGAAGGACAGGGGATGGTGAGCAGTTCTTC CASGRRTGDGEQFF
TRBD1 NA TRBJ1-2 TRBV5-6 TGTGCCAGCAGCTGGGGACAGGGCCCCTACACCTTC CASSWGQGPYTF
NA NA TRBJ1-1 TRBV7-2 TGTGCCAGCATCCTCTTACCGGGATTCACTGAAGCTTTCTTT CASILLPGFTEAFF
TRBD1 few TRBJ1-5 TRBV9 TGTGCCAGCAGCGTAGGGACAGGGAATCAGCCCCAGCATTTT CASSVGTGNQPQHF
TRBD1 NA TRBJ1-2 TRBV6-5 TGTGCCAGCATCCCTCAGACAGGGGAGTATGGCTACACCTTC CASIPQTGEYGYTF
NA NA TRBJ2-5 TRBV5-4 TGTGCCAGCAGCCCCCCTGGGGAGACCCAGTACTTC CASSPPGETQYF
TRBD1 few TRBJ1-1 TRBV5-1 TGCGCCAGCAGCTTGGCGGGGACAGGAGAAGCTTTCTTT CASSLAGTGEAFF
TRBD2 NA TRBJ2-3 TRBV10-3 TGTGCCGCACAGGGGACTAGCGGCACAGATACGCAGTATTTT CAAQGTSGTDTQYF
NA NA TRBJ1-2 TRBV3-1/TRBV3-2 TGTGCCAGCAGCCAAAGCGAAACCAGCAATGGCTACACCTTC CASSQSETSNGYTF
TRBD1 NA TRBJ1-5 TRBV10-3 TGTGCCATCAGTGGTACAGGGGTTCAGCCCCAGCATTTT CAISGTGVQPQHF
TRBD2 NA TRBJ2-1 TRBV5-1 TGCGCCAGCAGCTTGGGGACTAGTAACTACAATGAGCAGTTCTTC CASSLGTSNYNEQFF
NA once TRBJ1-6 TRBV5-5 TGTGCCAGCAGCTTTACCATTAGTAACTCCTATAATTCACCCCTCCACTTT CASSFTISNSYNSPLHF
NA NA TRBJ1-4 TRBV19 TGTGCCAGTAGTAGAGAGAGGGATGAAAAACTGTTTTTT CASSRERDEKLFF
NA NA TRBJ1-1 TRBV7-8 TGTGCCAGCAGCCCCCCAGGGGCCCGGGACACTGAAGCTTTCTTT CASSPPGARDTEAFF
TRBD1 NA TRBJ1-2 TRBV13 TGTGCCAGCAGCTTAGGCTATTTAAGGAGGGGGCCGTTGGGAGGCTACACCTTC CASSLGYLRRGPLGGYTF
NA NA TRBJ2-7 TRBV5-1 TGCGCCAGCAGCCCGGGGACCTACGAGCAGTACTTC CASSPGTYEQYF
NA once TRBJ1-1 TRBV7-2 TGTGCCAGCAGCTTAAGGCAGGGCCTGAACACTGAAGCTTTCTTT CASSLRQGLNTEAFF
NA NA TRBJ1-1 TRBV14 TGTGCCAGCAGCCAGTTAGGGATCGGGACTGAAGCTTTCTTT CASSQLGIGTEAFF
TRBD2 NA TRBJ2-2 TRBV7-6 TGTGCCAGCAGCTTGGCTTACCAAACTAGCGGGGAAATCGCCGGGGAGCTGTTTTTT CASSLAYQTSGEIAGELFF
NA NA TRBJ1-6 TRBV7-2 TGTGCCAGCAGCCCGGGACAATATAATTCACCCCTCCACTTT CASSPGQYNSPLHF
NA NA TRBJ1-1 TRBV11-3 TGTGCCAGCAGCCGGCGGGCGAACACTGAAGCTTTCTTT CASSRRANTEAFF
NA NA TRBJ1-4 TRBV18 TGTGCCAGCTCACCGGCGGCCCCCCTGGGGGAAAAACTGTTTTTT CASSPAAPLGEKLFF
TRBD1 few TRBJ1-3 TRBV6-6 TGTGCCAGCAGTTACTCGACAGGGACGGGAAACACCATATATTTT CASSYSTGTGNTIYF
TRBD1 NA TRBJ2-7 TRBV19 TGTGCCAGTAGTAATAGAGGTTGGGACAGAGCATACGAGCAGTACTTC CASSNRGWDRAYEQYF
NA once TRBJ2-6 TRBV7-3 TGTGCCAGCAGCCTAGGCGGGGTATCTGGGGCCAACGTCCTGACTTTC CASSLGGVSGANVLTF
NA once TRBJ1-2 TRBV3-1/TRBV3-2 TGTGCCAGCAGCCTCAGAGGGGCCGTTCCTGGCTACACCTTC CASSLRGAVPGYTF
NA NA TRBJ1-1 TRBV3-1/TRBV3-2 TGTGCCAGCAGCCCCCGTCAGGCCGGGACACTACACCTGAACACTGAAGCTTTCTTT CASSPRQAGTLHLNTEAFF
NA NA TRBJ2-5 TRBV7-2 TGTGCCAGCACCGTCAACATCGGACTACCAGGAGAGACCCAGTACTTC CASTVNIGLPGETQYF
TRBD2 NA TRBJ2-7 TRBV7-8 TGTGCCAGCACCCTCTCCTGGCGGGGGAACTACGAGCAGTACTTC CASTLSWRGNYEQYF
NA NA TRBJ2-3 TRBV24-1 TGTGCCACCGCGAACGCAGACACAGATACGCAGTATTTT CATANADTDTQYF
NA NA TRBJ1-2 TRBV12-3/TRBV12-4 TGTGCCAGCAGTTTGGGACCGGCCTATGGCTACACCTTC CASSLGPAYGYTF
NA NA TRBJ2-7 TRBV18 TGTGCCAGCTCACCAATCGGGAACTACGAGCAGTACTTC CASSPIGNYEQYF
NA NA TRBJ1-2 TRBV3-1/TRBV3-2 TGTGCCAGCAGCCAAGATAGTACGGGACAAGACTATGGCTACACCTTC CASSQDSTGQDYGYTF
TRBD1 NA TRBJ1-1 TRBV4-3 TGCGCCAGCAGCCAAGATAGGGGGCTGACTGAAGCTTTCTTT CASSQDRGLTEAFF
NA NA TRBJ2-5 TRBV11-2 TGTGCCAGCAGCCTCCAAGAGACCCAGTACTTC CASSLQETQYF
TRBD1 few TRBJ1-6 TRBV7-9 TGTGCCAGCAGCTCCCGACAGGGACCTAATTCACCCCTCCACTTT CASSSRQGPNSPLHF
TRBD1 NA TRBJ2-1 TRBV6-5 TGTGCCACCCCTGGACAGGGTTATGAGCAGTTCTTC CATPGQGYEQFF
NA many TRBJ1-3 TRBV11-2 TGTGCCAGCAGCTCCCTTCTCGTGCTTGGAAACACCATATATTTT CASSSLLVLGNTIYF
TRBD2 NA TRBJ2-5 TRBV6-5 TGTGCCAGCAGTAGACTAGCGGGGGGCCAAGAGACCCAGTACTTC CASSRLAGGQETQYF
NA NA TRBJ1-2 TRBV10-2 TGCGCCAGCAGACCTTCAGGGGCCCACACCTATGGCTACACCTTC CASRPSGAHTYGYTF
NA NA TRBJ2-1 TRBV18 TGTGCCAGCTCACCACCCCCCTACAATGAGCAGTTCTTC CASSPPPYNEQFF
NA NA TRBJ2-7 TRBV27 TGTGCCAGCAGCTCTCGGGACGGAAGCTCCTACGAGCAGTACTTC CASSSRDGSSYEQYF
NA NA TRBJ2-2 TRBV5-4 TGTGCCAGCAGCTTGGTGCCAGGCCTTAACACCGGGGAGCTGTTTTTT CASSLVPGLNTGELFF
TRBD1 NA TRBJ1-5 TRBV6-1 TGTGCCAGCAGTGAAAGGGGACAGGTTTACAATCAGCCCCAGCATTTT CASSERGQVYNQPQHF
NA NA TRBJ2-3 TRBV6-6 TGTGCCGGCGGGTTAGATACGCAGTATTTT CAGGLDTQYF
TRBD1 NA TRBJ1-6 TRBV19 TGTGCCAGTAGTATCGGAACTCGGGGGGACAGCTATTCACCCCTCCACTTT CASSIGTRGDSYSPLHF
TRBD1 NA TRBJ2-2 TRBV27 TGTGCCAGCAGTTTAGGCCCCCCGGGACAGATGAACACCGGGGAGCTGTTTTTT CASSLGPPGQMNTGELFF
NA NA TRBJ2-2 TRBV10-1 TGCGCCAGCAGGATCCAGTCTTCCAACACCGGGGAGCTGTTTTTT CASRIQSSNTGELFF
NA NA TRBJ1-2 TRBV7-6 TGTGCCAGCAGCCCCCGCACAACTAACTATGGCTACACCTTC CASSPRTTNYGYTF
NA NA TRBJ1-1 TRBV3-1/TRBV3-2 TGTGCCAGCAGCCCCCTAGACCCGGGGAACACTGAAGCTTTCTTT CASSPLDPGNTEAFF
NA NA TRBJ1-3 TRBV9 TGTGCCAGCAGCTCTAGGTCCTCTGGAAACACCATATATTTT CASSSRSSGNTIYF
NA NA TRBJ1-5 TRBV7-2 TGTGCCAGCAGCTTAGGGCCCGGCAATCAGCCCCAGCATTTT CASSLGPGNQPQHF